This T cell receptor beta chain came from a study of T cell clonotyping in hematopoietic cell transplantation. The method was immunoSEQ multiplex PCR; TCRdb's version includes in-frame clones alone and lacks a portion of them. Among approximately 11,000 clones listed, around half were seen once. Points on this clone: Its matching antigen is unknown.

Study outcomes and limitations: Recipient TCR diversity dropped after transplant; expanded clonotypes rose from day 30 to 180.

Sequences were derived from PBMCs, sampled 30 days after allogeneic stem cell transplant. The TCR originated in a male patient aged 45-59 years who had an allogeneic stem cell transplant from an unrelated donor, so the T cells may come from the graft donor. Some clones in this sample may be carry-over from other donors' samples.

The chain's CDR3 is CSVEAIPGQGPIAKNIQYF. In DNA, the CDR3 is TGCAGCGTTGAAGCGATACCGGGACAGGGTCCTATAGCCAAAAACATTCAGTACTTC. The chain employs TRBV29-1 and TRBJ2-4; 9 bases are a match to TRBD1. Unmatched junction bases numbered 13, after V lost 1 base and J lost 0 bases. Germline CDR1 reads SQVTM; CDR2 reads ANQGSEA. The CDR3 runs to 19 residues.